One sample yielded the 6 T cell receptor beta chains listed below, sequenced in a study of PD-L1 blockade in urothelial cancer (TCRdb year 2017). The meaning of the sample's time point label: peripheral blood 6 weeks after treatment start. Library prep was done by the immunoSEQ multiplex PCR assay. TCRdb took this table from immuneACCESS and kept in-frame rearrangements with V and J called. Such tables lack part of the clones; where checked against another copy, unresolved V genes explain under half of the gap, and the rest is unexplained. This sample holds 35,000 to 40,000 clones; about 88% were observed only once. The top ten clonotypes cover about 22% of the sample. The input for sequencing was PBMCs, taken around atezolizumab (anti-PD-L1) treatment. Receptors were obtained from a man between 60 and 70 years old with urothelial cancer.

This chain links TRBV7-9 with TRBJ1-1; TRBD1 might be the D (6 bases). CDR3 length: 15 amino acids. Germline CDR1 and CDR2: SEHNR and FQNEAQ (reference sequence). V was shortened by 2 bases and J by 3 bases, with 13 bases between the two germline ends. The CDR3 loop reads CASSLSSNRDTEAFF. CDR3 sequence (DNA): TGTGCCAGCAGCTTATCTTCCAACAGGGACACTGAAGCTTTCTTT. Drawing the rest from reference TRBV7-9 and TRBJ1-1, the complete variable domain is DTGVSQNPRHKITKRGQNVTFRCDPISEHNRLYWYRQTLGQGPEFLTYFQNEAQLEKSRLLSDRFSAERPKGSFSTLEIQRTEQGDSAMYLCASSLSSNRDTEAFFGQGTRLTVV.

The chain couples TRBV7-9 to TRBJ2-5; 8 bases line up with TRBD2. Germline V lookup: CDR1 SEHNR, CDR2 FQNEAQ (reference sequence). The CDR3 is 19 residues long. The ends lost 1 base at V and 4 bases at J; junction bases unmatched: 17. CDR3 loop: CASSLGPPSGRSFGETQYF. The CDR3 nucleotides are TGTGCCAGCAGCTTAGGACCGCCCAGCGGGAGATCTTTCGGAGAGACCCAGTACTTC. The variable domain in full, with the rest retrieved from reference TRBV7-9 and TRBJ2-5, is DTGVSQNPRHKITKRGQNVTFRCDPISEHNRLYWYRQTLGQGPEFLTYFQNEAQLEKSRLLSDRFSAERPKGSFSTLEIQRTEQGDSAMYLCASSLGPPSGRSFGETQYFGPGTRLLVL.

This rearrangement joins TRBV9 to TRBJ2-3; a weak D match, TRBD1 (5 bases). V was cut by 0 bases and J by 4 bases, with 12 bases left in between. The CDR3 runs to 15 residues. The germline V gene encodes CDR1 SGDLS and CDR2 YYNGEE. CDR3 region: CASSVEGAFADTQYF. In nucleotides, the CDR3 is TGTGCCAGCAGCGTAGAAGGGGCATTCGCAGATACGCAGTATTTT.

Turning to this clone: The junction departs from germline at one end; a sequencing error may be responsible. The gene calls are TRBV11-2 and TRBJ1-1; D perhaps matches TRBD1 (5 bases). Germline-derived CDR1 and CDR2 are SGHAT and FQNNGV. The CDR3 is 14 residues long. The CDR3 DNA reads TGTGCCAGCAGTTTAGGGGCTGGGAACACTGAAGCTTTCTTT. It codes for CASSLGAGNTEAFF.

The chain has TRBV5-6 and TRBJ2-1; D call uncertain. This CDR3 has 13 residues. Trimming stripped 0 bases from V and 4 bases from J, with 5 bases between. Germline V gene lookup returns CDR1 SGHDT and CDR2 YYEEEE. The CDR3 sequence is CASSLVQYNEQFF. The CDR3 DNA is TGTGCCAGCAGCTTGGTACAGTACAATGAGCAGTTCTTC.

The chain links TRBV5-4 to TRBJ1-2, with 9 bases identical to TRBD1. The CDR3 spans 15 residues. J gave up 6 bases and V 3 bases, and 9 bases lay outside the gene matches. Germline V gives CDR1 SGHNT, CDR2 YYREEE (reference sequence). CDR3 nucleotides: TGTGCCAGCAGCTCGGGGACAGGGAGGTTACATGGCTACACCTTC. It codes for CASSSGTGRLHGYTF.